In this sample, the clone carrying this TCR beta chain turned up many times. Its cognate antigen is unknown. Germline V CDR1 and CDR2: SEHNR, FQNEAQ (reference sequence). Trimming removed 5 bases from V and 2 bases from J; junction bases left unmatched: 4. The CDR3 contains 15 residues. The source of the sample is a study of human T cells and chemical hapten exposure. Study summary: While the approximately 23-week study was under way, patients received diphenylcyclopropenone on the scalp every week.

Whole-study results and caveats: It was expanded TCRs that formed significantly more large CDR3 similarity clusters than controls did.

The library put unique molecular identifiers onto individual cDNA molecules. One entry per CDR3 protein, called by TCRdb with MiXCR from the RACE reads. The sample comprises under 100,000 distinct CDR3 sequences, about an eighth of which are singletons, and approximately 3.3% rests with the top ten. As for time point: patch test 2, 6 weeks after DPC sensitization. Treatment described: therapeutic diphenylcyclopropenone sensitization with weekly scalp DPC. Venepuncture was done earlier than the placement of each patch test. The J gene is TRBJ2-4, the V gene TRBV7-9; TRBD2 agrees at 9 bases. The TCR sequence derives from a woman in her thirties or forties with alopecia areata. Some clones in this sample may be carry-over from other donors' samples. The material was whole blood, obtained in connection with sensitization to the hapten diphenylcyclopropenone (DPC). CDR3 DNA sequence: TGTGCCAGCAGCCCCGGGACTAGCTCCAAAAACATTCAGTACTTC. Translating it yields CASSPGTSSKNIQYF.